Below, 13 T cell receptor beta chains from the same sample are listed, as sequenced in a study of blood T cell repertoires in COVID-19. The table came from immunoSEQ multiplex PCR; TCRdb's copy has only in-frame clones and leaves some out. The profile covers about 260,000 clones, with 75% to 90% appearing a single time and roughly 1.9% taken by the ten largest. Sequencing was performed on peripheral blood. The receptors shown here come from a man aged 25 to 45 with active or convalescent COVID-19.

The chain recombines TRBV30 with TRBJ2-5, with a possible D match to TRBD1 (6 bases). Trimming cost V 0 bases and J 5 bases, with 13 bases left between them. Per the germline V gene, CDR1 is GTSNPN and CDR2 is SVGIG (reference sequence). The CDR3 contains 14 residues. The CDR3 DNA sequence: TGTGCCTGGAGTGTCAGGGGTGTATTGGAGACCCAGTACTTC. This translates into CAWSVRGVLETQYF.

This chain uses TRBV19 with TRBJ2-1, with 10 nucleotides matching TRBD1. Germline values: CDR1 LNHDA, CDR2 SQIVND (reference sequence). CDR3 length equals 17 residues. Trimming removed 6 bases from V and 6 bases from J; junction bases left unmatched: 14. This chain's CDR3 is CASRTGTGAEWGNEQFF. The DNA for the CDR3 is TGTGCCAGTAGAACCGGGACAGGGGCTGAATGGGGCAATGAGCAGTTCTTC.

V is TRBV4-3 and J is TRBJ2-7, with a tentative D call TRBD2 (6 bases). The CDR3 runs 13 residues. Looked up from germline, CDR1 is LGHNA and CDR2 is YSLEER. V dropped 2 bases and J dropped 6 bases, with 11 bases sitting between them. CDR3 sequence reads: CASSQIGGTEQYF. The CDR3, as DNA: TGCGCCAGCAGCCAAATTGGGGGGACCGAGCAGTACTTC.

This clone was detected once. The chain is built from TRBV6-4 and TRBJ2-3, with D perhaps matching TRBD1 (5 bases). Germline-derived CDR1 and CDR2 are MRHNA and SNTAGT. The CDR3 is 14 amino acids. V dropped 2 bases and J dropped 2 bases, with 8 bases sitting between them. CDR3 region: CASSDGRDTDTQYF. The CDR3 DNA is TGTGCCAGCAGTGACGGCAGGGACACAGATACGCAGTATTTT.

J is TRBJ1-4 and V is TRBV2, with D possibly TRBD1 on 5 matching bases. Germline V gene sequence: CDR1 SNHLY, CDR2 FYNNEI. Between the trimmed V and J ends, which lost 8 bases and 0 bases, there was a span of 10 bases. The CDR3 covers 14 residues. The CDR3 loop is CASFRGTTNEKLFF. The CDR3 DNA reads as TGTGCCAGCTTTAGGGGTACAACTAATGAAAAACTGTTTTTT.

The CDR3 DNA reads TGTGCCAGCAGCCCCCCGTCGTTGGCCAGCTATGGCTACACCTTC. It specifies CASSPPSLASYGYTF. The gene calls are TRBV7-9 and TRBJ1-2; no clear D. The CDR3 is 15 amino acids. V was clipped by 5 bases and J by 4 bases, with 17 bases between them. Germline lookup yields CDR1 SEHNR and CDR2 FQNEAQ (reference sequence).

This chain joins TRBV7-3 and TRBJ2-5; 7 nucleotides agree with TRBD2. Germline CDR1 is SGHTA and CDR2 is FQGTGA. Unmatched junction bases numbered 0, after V lost 0 bases and J lost 5 bases. The CDR3 sequence is 13 residues long. CDR3: CASSLTLAETQYF. In DNA form, the CDR3 reads TGTGCCAGCAGCTTAACACTAGCGGAGACCCAGTACTTC.

The chain links TRBV5-5 to TRBJ1-4; D remains unclear. This CDR3 comprises 14 residues. Germline V gene sequence: CDR1 SGHKS, CDR2 YYEKEE (reference sequence). Trimming shortened V by 0 bases and J by 4 bases, and 7 bases separated the two germline ends. The CDR3 is CASSLAGGNEKLFF. CDR3 DNA sequence: TGTGCCAGCAGCTTGGCCGGCGGTAATGAAAAACTGTTTTTT.

V usage is TRBV28 and J usage is TRBJ1-5; possibly TRBD1 for D (5 bases). The length of the CDR3 is 17 residues. Germline values: CDR1 MDHEN, CDR2 SYDVKM. V was cut by 9 bases and J by 3 bases, with 24 bases left in between. CDR3 sequence reads: CASLSRATQVVNQPQHF. The DNA for the CDR3 is TGTGCCAGTCTATCCAGGGCAACCCAGGTCGTCAATCAGCCCCAGCATTTT.

The chain couples TRBV15 to TRBJ2-3; D gene uncertain. Germline CDR1 is LNHNV and CDR2 is YYDKDF (reference sequence). The CDR3 has 13 residues. Trimming removed 3 bases from V and 8 bases from J, with 12 bases in between. CDR3 in amino acids: CATSSLGPGTQYF. The CDR3 nucleotides are TGTGCCACCAGCAGCCTAGGTCCGGGTACGCAGTATTTT.

The CDR3 DNA is TGCGCCAGCAGTGAACAGGGACCGAACACCGGGGAGCTGTTTTTT. Protein: CASSEQGPNTGELFF. The V and J genes are TRBV10-2 and TRBJ2-2; D is possibly TRBD1 (6 bases). The CDR3 covers 15 residues. The germline V gene has CDR1 WSHSY and CDR2 SAAADI. V lost 3 bases and J 0 bases, leaving 8 bases between the germline ends.

This clone is a singleton in its sample. The chain links TRBV6-6 to TRBJ2-3; 10 bases map to TRBD2. V dropped 6 bases and J dropped 2; count of bases not matched to a gene: 2. The CDR3 spans 14 residues. From germline, CDR1 is MNHNY and CDR2 SVGAGI (reference sequence). For the CDR3, the DNA is TGTGCCAGCAGCACTAGCGGGGACACAGATACGCAGTATTTT. Its translation is CASSTSGDTDTQYF.

The genes are TRBV7-9 and TRBJ2-2; tentative D call: TRBD1 (6 bases). V was shortened by 1 base and J by 6 bases, with 9 bases between the two germline ends. The CDR3 contains 14 residues. Germline V gene sequence: CDR1 SEHNR, CDR2 FQNEAQ (reference sequence). The CDR3, as DNA: TGTGCCAGCAGCTTAGGGGGGCTCGCCGGGGAGCTGTTTTTT. This codes for CASSLGGLAGELFF.